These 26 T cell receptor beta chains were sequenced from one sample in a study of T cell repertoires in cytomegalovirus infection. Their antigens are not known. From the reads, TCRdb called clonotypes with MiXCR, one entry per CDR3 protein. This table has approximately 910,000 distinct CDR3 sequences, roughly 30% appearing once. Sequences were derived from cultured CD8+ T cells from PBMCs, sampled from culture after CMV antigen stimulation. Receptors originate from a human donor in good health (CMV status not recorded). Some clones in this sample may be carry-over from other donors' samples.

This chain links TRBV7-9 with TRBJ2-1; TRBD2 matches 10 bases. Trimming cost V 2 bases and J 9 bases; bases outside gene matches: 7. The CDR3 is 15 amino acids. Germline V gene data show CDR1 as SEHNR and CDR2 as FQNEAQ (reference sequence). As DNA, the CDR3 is TGTGCCAGCAGCTTAAAAGCGGGGGGGCTTGTTGAGCAGTTCTTC. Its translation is CASSLKAGGLVEQFF.

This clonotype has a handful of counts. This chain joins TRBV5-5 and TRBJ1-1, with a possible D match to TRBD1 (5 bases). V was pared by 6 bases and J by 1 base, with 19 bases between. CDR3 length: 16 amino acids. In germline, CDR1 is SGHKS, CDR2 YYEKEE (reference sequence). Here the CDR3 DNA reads TGTGCCAGCACCTCCTACACTGGGACGGAGAACACTGAAGCTTTCTTT. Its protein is CASTSYTGTENTEAFF.

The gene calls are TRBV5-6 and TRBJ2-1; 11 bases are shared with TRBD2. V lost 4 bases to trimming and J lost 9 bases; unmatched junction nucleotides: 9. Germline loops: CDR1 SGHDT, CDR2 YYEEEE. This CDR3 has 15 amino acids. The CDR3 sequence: CASSALAGGIGEQFF. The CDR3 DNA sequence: TGTGCCAGCAGCGCCCTAGCGGGGGGAATTGGTGAGCAGTTCTTC.

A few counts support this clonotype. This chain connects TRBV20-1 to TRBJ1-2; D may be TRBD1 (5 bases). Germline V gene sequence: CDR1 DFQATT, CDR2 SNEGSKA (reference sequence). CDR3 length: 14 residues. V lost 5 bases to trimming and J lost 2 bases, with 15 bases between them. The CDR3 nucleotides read TGCAGTGCTTTTTGGGGAGGGGCGAACTATGGCTACACCTTC. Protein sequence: CSAFWGGANYGYTF.

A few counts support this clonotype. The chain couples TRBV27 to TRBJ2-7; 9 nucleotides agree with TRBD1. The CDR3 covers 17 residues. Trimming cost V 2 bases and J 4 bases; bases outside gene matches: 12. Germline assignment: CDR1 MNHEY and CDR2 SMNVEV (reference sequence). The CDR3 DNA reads TGTGCCAGCAGTTTAGGTCCCATGGGGACAGGGCGGTACGAGCAGTACTTC. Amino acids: CASSLGPMGTGRYEQYF.

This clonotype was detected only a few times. CDR3 nucleotide sequence: TGTGCCAGCAGCTCGCCGGCAGATTATGGCTACACCTTC. Translation gives CASSSPADYGYTF. J is TRBJ1-2 and V is TRBV7-9; unclear D gene. Germline V lookup: CDR1 SEHNR, CDR2 FQNEAQ (reference sequence). The CDR3 sequence is 13 residues long. Between the trimmed V and J ends, which lost 4 bases and 5 bases, there was a span of 11 bases.

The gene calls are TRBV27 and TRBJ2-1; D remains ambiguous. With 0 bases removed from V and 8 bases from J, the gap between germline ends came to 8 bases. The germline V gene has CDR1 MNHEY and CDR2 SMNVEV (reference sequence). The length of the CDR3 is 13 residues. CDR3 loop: CASSLSVVDEQFF. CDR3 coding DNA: TGTGCCAGCAGTTTATCGGTGGTCGATGAGCAGTTCTTC.

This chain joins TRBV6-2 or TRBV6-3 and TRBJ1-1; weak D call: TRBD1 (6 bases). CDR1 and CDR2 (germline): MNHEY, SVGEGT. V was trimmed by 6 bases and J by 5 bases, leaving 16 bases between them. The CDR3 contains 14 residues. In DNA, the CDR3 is TGTGCCAGCAGCCCGCTCGACAGGCGGACTGAAGCTTTCTTT. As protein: CASSPLDRRTEAFF.

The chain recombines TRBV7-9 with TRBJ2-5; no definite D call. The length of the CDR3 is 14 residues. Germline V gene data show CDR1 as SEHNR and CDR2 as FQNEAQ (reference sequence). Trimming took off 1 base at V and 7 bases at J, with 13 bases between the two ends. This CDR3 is CASSLVGGTGTQYF. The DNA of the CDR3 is TGTGCCAGCAGCTTAGTAGGCGGAACCGGGACCCAGTACTTC.

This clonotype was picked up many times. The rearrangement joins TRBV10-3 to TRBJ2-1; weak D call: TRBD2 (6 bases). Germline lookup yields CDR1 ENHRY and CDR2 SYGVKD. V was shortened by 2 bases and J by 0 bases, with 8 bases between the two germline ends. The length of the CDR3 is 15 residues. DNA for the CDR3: TGTGCCATCAGTGAGGGAGGGAGCTCCTACAATGAGCAGTTCTTC. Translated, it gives CAISEGGSSYNEQFF.

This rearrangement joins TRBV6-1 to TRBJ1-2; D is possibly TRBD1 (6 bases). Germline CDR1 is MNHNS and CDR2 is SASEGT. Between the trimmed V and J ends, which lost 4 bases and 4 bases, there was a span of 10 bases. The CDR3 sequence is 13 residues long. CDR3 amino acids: CASSGEGVYGYTF. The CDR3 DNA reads TGTGCCAGCAGTGGTGAGGGGGTCTATGGCTACACCTTC.

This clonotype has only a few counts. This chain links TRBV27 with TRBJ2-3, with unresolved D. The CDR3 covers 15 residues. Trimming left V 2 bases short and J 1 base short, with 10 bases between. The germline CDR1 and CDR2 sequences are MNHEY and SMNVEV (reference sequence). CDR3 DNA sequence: TGTGCCAGCAGTTTAGGAACATATGGCACAGATACGCAGTATTTT. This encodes CASSLGTYGTDTQYF.

The CDR3 nucleotides are TGCGCCAGCAGCCAGGGACAGGATAATTCACCCCTCCACTTT. Its protein is CASSQGQDNSPLHF. The chain carries TRBV5-1 and TRBJ1-6; TRBD1 agrees at 8 bases. The CDR3 runs to 14 residues. The ends lost 4 bases at V and 5 bases at J; junction bases unmatched: 2. The V gene's germline CDR1 is SGHRS and CDR2 YFSETQ.

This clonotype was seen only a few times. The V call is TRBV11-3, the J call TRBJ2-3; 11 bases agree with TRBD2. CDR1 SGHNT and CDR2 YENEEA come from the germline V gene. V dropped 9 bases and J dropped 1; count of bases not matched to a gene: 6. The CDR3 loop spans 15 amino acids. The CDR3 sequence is CASSGGDLGTDTQYF. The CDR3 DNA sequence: TGTGCCAGTAGCGGGGGGGATTTGGGCACAGATACGCAGTATTTT.

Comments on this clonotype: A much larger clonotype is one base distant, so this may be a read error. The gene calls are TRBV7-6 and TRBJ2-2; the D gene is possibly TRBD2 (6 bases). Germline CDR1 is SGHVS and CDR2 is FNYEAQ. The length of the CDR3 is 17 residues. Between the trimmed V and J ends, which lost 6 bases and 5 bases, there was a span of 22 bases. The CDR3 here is CASSRPLGGRSTGELFF. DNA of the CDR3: TGTGCCAGCAGTCGACCCCTCGGGGGTAGATCTACCGGGGAGCTGTTTTTT.

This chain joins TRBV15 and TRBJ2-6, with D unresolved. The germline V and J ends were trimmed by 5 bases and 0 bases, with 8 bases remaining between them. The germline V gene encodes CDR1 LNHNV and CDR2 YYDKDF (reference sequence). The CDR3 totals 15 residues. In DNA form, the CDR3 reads TGTGCCACCAGCGCTCAGGTCTCTGGGGCCAACGTCCTGACTTTC. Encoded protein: CATSAQVSGANVLTF.

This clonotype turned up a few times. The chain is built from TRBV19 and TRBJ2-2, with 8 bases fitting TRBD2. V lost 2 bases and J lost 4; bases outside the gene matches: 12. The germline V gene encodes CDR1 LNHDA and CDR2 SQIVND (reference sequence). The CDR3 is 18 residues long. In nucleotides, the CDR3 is TGTGCCAGTAGTATATTGGGACCGGCCCGGGGGGGCACCGGGGAGCTGTTTTTT. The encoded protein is CASSILGPARGGTGELFF.

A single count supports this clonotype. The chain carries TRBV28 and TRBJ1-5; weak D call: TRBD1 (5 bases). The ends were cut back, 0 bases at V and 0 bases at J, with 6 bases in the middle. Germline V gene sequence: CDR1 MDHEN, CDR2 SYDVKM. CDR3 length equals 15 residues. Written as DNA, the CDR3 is TGTGCCAGCAGTTTATGGGGGGATAGCAATCAGCCCCAGCATTTT. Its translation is CASSLWGDSNQPQHF.

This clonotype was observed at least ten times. The CDR3 loop reads CASSLAWGTGGQYNEQFF. In DNA, the CDR3 is TGTGCCAGCAGCTTAGCGTGGGGGACAGGGGGCCAGTACAATGAGCAGTTCTTC. This chain connects TRBV7-6 to TRBJ2-1; 12 positions match TRBD1. CDR3 length: 18 residues. The junction had 7 bases not matched to a gene; V was cut back by 0 bases and J by 4 bases. The germline CDR1 and CDR2 sequences are SGHVS and FNYEAQ.

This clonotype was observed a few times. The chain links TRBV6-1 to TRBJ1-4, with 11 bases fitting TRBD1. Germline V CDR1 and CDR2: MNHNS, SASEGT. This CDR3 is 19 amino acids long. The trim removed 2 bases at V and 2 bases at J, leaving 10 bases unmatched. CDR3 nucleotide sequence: TGTGCCAGCAGTGAAAGGACAGGGGGCACCTCAAGGACTAATGAAAAACTGTTTTTT. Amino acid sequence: CASSERTGGTSRTNEKLFF.

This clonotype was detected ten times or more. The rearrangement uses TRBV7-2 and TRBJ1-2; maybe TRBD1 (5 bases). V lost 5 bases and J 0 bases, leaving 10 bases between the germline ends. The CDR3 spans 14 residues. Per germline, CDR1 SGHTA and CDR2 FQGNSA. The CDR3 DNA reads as TGTGCCAGCAGCGGGGGGGGGGCTAACTATGGCTACACCTTC. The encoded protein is CASSGGGANYGYTF. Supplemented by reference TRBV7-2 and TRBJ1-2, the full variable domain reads GAGVSQSPSNKVTEKGKDVELRCDPISGHTALYWYRQSLGQGLEFLIYFQGNSAPDKSGLPSDRFSAERTGGSVSTLTIQRTQQEDSAVYLCASSGGGANYGYTFGSGTRLTVV.

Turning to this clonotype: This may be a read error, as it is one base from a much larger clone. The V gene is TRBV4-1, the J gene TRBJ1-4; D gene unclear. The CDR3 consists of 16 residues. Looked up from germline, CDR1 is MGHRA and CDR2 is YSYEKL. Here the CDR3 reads CASSQVQDSTNENLFF. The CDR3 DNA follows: TGCGCCAGCAGCCAAGTCCAGGACTCAACTAATGAAAATCTGTTTTTT.

The CDR3 bases are TGTGCCAGCAGTTACAACCCCCACAGGACAGCTGCAAATGAGCAGTTCTTC. This codes for CASSYNPHRTAANEQFF. This sequence joins TRBV6-5 and TRBJ2-1, with a tentative D call TRBD1 (6 bases). Trimming took off 2 bases at V and 7 bases at J, with 21 bases between the two ends. The CDR3 extends over 17 amino acids. CDR1 and CDR2 (germline): MNHEY, SVGAGI.

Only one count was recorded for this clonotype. CDR3 loop: CASSTGLGAGELFF. The CDR3 region has the DNA TGTGCCAGTAGTACCGGGTTGGGGGCCGGGGAGCTGTTTTTT. The chain combines TRBV19 with TRBJ2-2; D is tentatively TRBD1 or TRBD2 (5 bases each). Trimming pared 4 bases from V and 6 bases from J, leaving 12 bases between. The CDR3 is made up of 14 amino acids. CDR1 is LNHDA, CDR2 SQIVND, per germline (reference sequence).

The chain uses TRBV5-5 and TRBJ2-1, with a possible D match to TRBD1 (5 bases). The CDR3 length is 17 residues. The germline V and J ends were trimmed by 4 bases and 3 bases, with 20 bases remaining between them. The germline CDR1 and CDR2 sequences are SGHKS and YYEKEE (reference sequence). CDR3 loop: CASSTPRTSIFYNEQFF. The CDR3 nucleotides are TGTGCCAGCAGCACCCCCCGGACATCTATCTTCTACAATGAGCAGTTCTTC.

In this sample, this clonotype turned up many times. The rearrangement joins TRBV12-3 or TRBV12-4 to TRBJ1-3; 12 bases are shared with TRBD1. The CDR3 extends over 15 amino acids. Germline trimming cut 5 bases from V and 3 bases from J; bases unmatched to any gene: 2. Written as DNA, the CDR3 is TGTGCCAGCAGTCGGGACAGGGGGCTTGGAAACACCATATATTTT. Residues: CASSRDRGLGNTIYF.